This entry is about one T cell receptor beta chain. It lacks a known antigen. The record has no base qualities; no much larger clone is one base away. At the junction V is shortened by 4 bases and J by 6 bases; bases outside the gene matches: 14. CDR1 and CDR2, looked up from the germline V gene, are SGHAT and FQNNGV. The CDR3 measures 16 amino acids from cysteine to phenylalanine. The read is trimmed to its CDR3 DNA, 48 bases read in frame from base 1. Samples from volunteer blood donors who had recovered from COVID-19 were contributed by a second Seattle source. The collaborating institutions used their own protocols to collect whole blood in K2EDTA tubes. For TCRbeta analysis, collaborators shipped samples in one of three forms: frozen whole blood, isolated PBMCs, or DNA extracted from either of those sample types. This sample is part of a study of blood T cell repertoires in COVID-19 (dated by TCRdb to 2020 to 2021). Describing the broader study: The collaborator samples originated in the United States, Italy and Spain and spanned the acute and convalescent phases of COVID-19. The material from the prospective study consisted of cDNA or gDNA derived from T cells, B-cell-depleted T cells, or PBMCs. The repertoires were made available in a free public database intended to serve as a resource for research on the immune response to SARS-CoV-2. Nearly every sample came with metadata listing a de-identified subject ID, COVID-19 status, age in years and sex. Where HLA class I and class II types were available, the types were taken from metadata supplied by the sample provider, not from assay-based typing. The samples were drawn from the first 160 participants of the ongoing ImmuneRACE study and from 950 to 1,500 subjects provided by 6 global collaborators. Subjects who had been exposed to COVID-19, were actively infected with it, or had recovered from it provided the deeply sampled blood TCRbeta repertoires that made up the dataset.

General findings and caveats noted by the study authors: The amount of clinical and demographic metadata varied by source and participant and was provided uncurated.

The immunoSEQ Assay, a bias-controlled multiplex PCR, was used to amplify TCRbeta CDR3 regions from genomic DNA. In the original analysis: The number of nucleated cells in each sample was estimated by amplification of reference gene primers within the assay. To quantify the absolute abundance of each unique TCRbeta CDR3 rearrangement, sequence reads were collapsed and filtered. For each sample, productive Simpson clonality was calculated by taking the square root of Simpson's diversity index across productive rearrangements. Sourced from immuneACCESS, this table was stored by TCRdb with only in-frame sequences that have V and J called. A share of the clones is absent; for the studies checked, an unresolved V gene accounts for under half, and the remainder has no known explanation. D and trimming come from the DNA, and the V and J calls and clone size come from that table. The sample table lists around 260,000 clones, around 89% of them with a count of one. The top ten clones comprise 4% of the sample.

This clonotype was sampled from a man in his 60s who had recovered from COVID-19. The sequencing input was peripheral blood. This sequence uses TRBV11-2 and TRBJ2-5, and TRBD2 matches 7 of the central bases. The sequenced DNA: TGTGCCAGCAGCTCCATCGGGACTACCGAGACTCAGACCCAGTACTTC. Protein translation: CASSSIGTTETQTQYF.